These 3 T cell receptor beta chains came from one sample sequenced in a study of pediatric ulcerative colitis (dated by TCRdb to 2018 to 2020). The library was built by means of the immunoSEQ multiplex PCR assay. The clones in this table, taken by TCRdb from immuneACCESS, are in-frame only. Not every clone is retained; where verified, under half of the shortfall comes from an unresolved V gene, and the cause of the rest is unknown. This sample holds about 34,000 clones; roughly 82% were observed only once. Around 9.1% of the sample is held by the ten biggest clonotypes. During colonoscopy, one to two pinch biopsies were obtained from the rectum for research purposes. Sequenced sample: gut tissue. The receptors originated from a boy younger than 18 with severe ulcerative colitis.

The CDR3 spells CASSHDPGQGATMNTEAFF. In nucleotides, the CDR3 is TGCGCCAGCAGCCACGATCCGGGACAGGGGGCGACCATGAACACTGAAGCTTTCTTT. The genes are TRBV4-1 and TRBJ1-1, with 12 bases identical to TRBD1. CDR1 is MGHRA and CDR2 is YSYEKL in the germline V gene. This CDR3 has 19 residues. Trimming took 3 bases from V and 0 from J; bases not matched to a gene: 11.

V gene TRBV7-2 combines with J gene TRBJ1-5; a possible D gene is TRBD1 (6 bases). The germline V gene encodes CDR1 SGHTA and CDR2 FQGNSA. The V gene lost 3 bases and the J gene lost 7 bases, with 10 bases spanning the gap. There are 13 residues in the CDR3. The CDR3 DNA sequence: TGTGCCAGCAGCTTCCAGGGGACGCAGCCCCAGCATTTT. Amino acid sequence: CASSFQGTQPQHF.

The V gene is TRBV2, the J gene TRBJ2-5; D is possibly TRBD1 or TRBD2 (6 bases each). The CDR3 has 14 residues. Between the trimmed V and J ends, which lost 4 bases and 5 bases, there was a span of 14 bases. Germline values: CDR1 SNHLY, CDR2 FYNNEI. The CDR3 is CASSAGRGGETQYF. In nucleotides, the CDR3 is TGTGCCAGCAGTGCGGGACGAGGGGGGGAGACCCAGTACTTC.